This TCR beta chain came from a study of cytomegalovirus exposure and HLA in healthy donors. Across the study: Genetic ancestry analysis placed around 76% of the 398 donors that were genotyped in the Caucasian-associated cluster.

13 Jbeta primers and 60 Vbeta primers were used for the PCR. Data came from immunoSEQ multiplex PCR; TCRdb stores just in-frame clones and leaves some out. The sample lists some 150,000 clones, roughly 80% occurring once. Study observations and caveats: The likely explanation for a cluster of highly shared sequence variants was sequencing artifact.

V lost 1 base and J lost 5; bases outside the gene matches: 11. Germline loops: CDR1 LNHNV, CDR2 YYDKDF (reference sequence). The CDR3 runs to 17 residues. This clone was observed once. Its antigen remains unknown. The chain joins TRBV15 to TRBJ2-7; TRBD2 aligns across 10 bases. This receptor was identified in a man in his thirties or forties in good health and CMV-seronegative. Sequenced input: PBMCs. The CDR3 loop reads CATSRVERLAGVHEQYF. The DNA of the CDR3 is TGTGCCACCAGCAGAGTAGAGAGGCTAGCGGGAGTCCACGAGCAGTACTTC.